This T cell receptor beta chain was documented in a study of shared clonotypes between healthy human individuals. Whole-study results and caveats: A few donors had 4% to 6.5% of their naive CD4 clonotypes in common.

This CDR3 spans 19 amino acids. V shed 6 bases and J 6 bases; nucleotides not matched to a gene: 23. On this clone: Its antigen is currently unknown.

TCRdb's table, derived via immunoSEQ multiplex PCR, lists solely in-frame clones and lacks some. The profile shows millions of clones, around 94% of them singletons. Source material: naive CD4+ T cells sorted from blood. Subset denoted: CD45RA+ positively selected. The receptor was isolated from a man aged 18 to 29 in good health. This chain uses TRBV6-7 with TRBJ2-1; 7 bases fit TRBD1. TRBV6-7 is identified as an open reading frame with a role that is uncertain. The CDR3 nucleotides are TGTGCCAGCAGCTTCCCTGAGGGACAGCCGTTTCGAGGGGGCAATGAGCAGTTCTTC. Residues: CASSFPEGQPFRGGNEQFF.